The clone carrying this T cell receptor (beta chain) was observed once. These data originate in a study of blood T cell repertoires in COVID-19. As originally analysed: Using reference gene primer amplification, nucleated cell counts were estimated. Clones were read by immunoSEQ multiplex PCR, and TCRdb kept only the in-frame ones, dropping some. V and J calls and clone size are copied from that table; D and trimming were computed from the DNA. The sample shows about 73,000 clones, 60% to 80% of them seen only once. Seattle-derived patients entered the study during active infection and were followed longitudinally. This TCR derives from a man aged 70 or older with COVID-19, enrolled during active disease. Sequenced sample: peripheral blood.

Written as DNA, the CDR3 is TGTGCCAGCAGCCAACAGGGAGCATCAGCCAAAAACATTCAGTACTTC. It translates to CASSQQGASAKNIQYF. The chain joins TRBV28 to TRBJ2-4, with D perhaps matching TRBD1 (6 bases). Germline CDR1 MDHEN, CDR2 SYDVKM. Trimming took off 6 bases at V and 0 bases at J, with 15 bases between the two ends. The CDR3 consists of 16 residues. Filled out from reference TRBV28 and TRBJ2-4, the complete variable domain reads DVKVTQSSRYLVKRTGEKVFLECVQDMDHENMFWYRQDPGLGLRLIYFSYDVKMKEKGDIPEGYSVSREKKERFSLILESASTNQTSMYLCASSQQGASAKNIQYFGAGTRLSVL.